Below, 30 T cell receptor beta chains from the same sample are listed, as sequenced in a study of shared clonotypes between healthy human individuals. TCRdb's copy holds only in-frame clones and misses some; the assay was immunoSEQ multiplex PCR. The table shows some 470,000 clones, with 70% to 80% occurring only once. Source material: PBMCs. The receptors were sampled from a woman between 40 and 55 years old in good health. Some clones in this sample may be carry-over from other donors' samples.

A remark on this clone: This sequence may be a read error, since a much larger clone differs from it by one base. This CDR3 is also generated by other DNA sequences in the sample. The rearrangement uses TRBV7-2 and TRBJ2-7; D gene uncertain. V shed 1 base and J shed 4 bases, with 5 bases lying between them. Looked up from germline, CDR1 is SGHTA and CDR2 is FQGNSA. This CDR3 is built from 12 residues. CDR3 coding DNA: TGTGCCAGCAGCTTAGGCAGGTACGAGCAGTACTTC. Protein sequence: CASSLGRYEQYF.

The chain uses TRBV13 and TRBJ2-1; 8 bases map to TRBD1. Germline V gene sequence: CDR1 PRHDT, CDR2 FYEKMQ (reference sequence). The CDR3 covers 17 residues. Trimming removed 5 bases from V and 4 bases from J; junction bases left unmatched: 13. The DNA of the CDR3 is TGTGCCAGCAGCCTAAACATCCGGGACAGGAATTACAATGAGCAGTTCTTC. This encodes CASSLNIRDRNYNEQFF.

This clone was counted at least ten times. The chain combines TRBV10-3 with TRBJ1-5; the D is unclear. Between the trimmed V and J ends, which lost 4 bases and 0 bases, there was a span of 7 bases. The germline gives CDR1 ENHRY, CDR2 SYGVKD. The CDR3 is 14 amino acids. The CDR3 DNA follows: TGTGCCATCAGTGGCGTTCGTAGCAATCAGCCCCAGCATTTT. It codes for CAISGVRSNQPQHF.

The chain uses TRBV6-6 and TRBJ1-4; D gene unclear. CDR3 length: 15 amino acids. CDR1 MNHNY and CDR2 SVGAGI come from the germline V gene (reference sequence). Deletions cut 1 base from V and 8 bases from J, with 14 bases between. CDR3 sequence (DNA): TGTGCCAGCAGTTACTTTCAGGAAATAGGCGAAAAACTGTTTTTT. It yields the protein CASSYFQEIGEKLFF.

This chain joins TRBV29-1 and TRBJ2-3; D is perhaps TRBD2 (6 bases). Trimming stripped 0 bases from V and 6 bases from J, with 19 bases between. The length of the CDR3 is 16 residues. Germline V gene sequence: CDR1 SQVTM, CDR2 ANQGSEA. The CDR3 sequence is CSVEDPTRRATDTQYF. CDR3 coding DNA: TGCAGCGTTGAAGATCCGACTAGGCGGGCCACGGATACGCAGTATTTT.

A few counts support this clone. V usage is TRBV11-2 and J usage is TRBJ1-1; D call uncertain. V lost 0 bases and J 7 bases, leaving 9 bases between the germline ends. Germline lookup yields CDR1 SGHAT and CDR2 FQNNGV. This CDR3 has 13 amino acids. This chain's CDR3 is CASSLDYGVEAFF. In nucleotides, the CDR3 is TGTGCCAGCAGCTTAGATTACGGAGTTGAAGCTTTCTTT. Full variable domain (rest looked up from reference TRBV11-2 and TRBJ1-1): EAGVAQSPRYKIIEKRQSVAFWCNPISGHATLYWYQQILGQGPKLLIQFQNNGVVDDSQLPKDRFSAERLKGVDSTLKIQPAKLEDSAVYLCASSLDYGVEAFFGQGTRLTVV.

The gene calls are TRBV2 and TRBJ2-5; TRBD2 agrees at 8 bases. Looked up from germline, CDR1 is SNHLY and CDR2 is FYNNEI. This CDR3 has 17 amino acids. Unmatched junction bases numbered 10, after V lost 2 bases and J lost 2 bases. The CDR3 is CASSETPQVAGQETQYF. CDR3 sequence (DNA): TGTGCCAGCAGTGAAACCCCCCAGGTAGCGGGACAAGAGACCCAGTACTTC.

The chain carries TRBV6-1 and TRBJ2-5; D might be TRBD2 (5 bases). The V end was cut by 11 bases, the J end by 1 base, with 11 bases between. The CDR3 loop spans 12 amino acids. Germline CDR1 and CDR2: MNHNS and SASEGT. The CDR3 region has the DNA TGTGCCGCCGGACTGATCCAAGAGACCCAGTACTTC. Translating it yields CAAGLIQETQYF.

This clone was seen only once. The sample has other DNA sequences that encode this CDR3 too. The DNA of the CDR3 is TGTGCCTGGAGTGTACAGGGACGGGTCGGCTACACCTTC. As protein: CAWSVQGRVGYTF. The chain carries TRBV30 and TRBJ1-2, with a weak D call TRBD1 (6 bases). CDR1 is GTSNPN, CDR2 SVGIG, per germline (reference sequence). The V gene lost 0 bases and the J gene lost 8 bases, with 13 bases spanning the gap. This CDR3 contains 13 residues.

V gene TRBV7-2 combines with J gene TRBJ2-3; possibly TRBD2 for D (6 bases). Trimming pared 5 bases from V and 6 bases from J, leaving 12 bases between. Germline CDR1 SGHTA, CDR2 FQGNSA. The CDR3 runs to 13 residues. As DNA, the CDR3 is TGTGCCAGCAGCCTCGGACTACGCGATACGCAGTATTTT. Its protein is CASSLGLRDTQYF. The full variable domain, in which reference TRBV7-2 and TRBJ2-3 provide the parts outside the CDR3, is GAGVSQSPSNKVTEKGKDVELRCDPISGHTALYWYRQSLGQGLEFLIYFQGNSAPDKSGLPSDRFSAERTGGSVSTLTIQRTQQEDSAVYLCASSLGLRDTQYFGPGTRLTVL.

The gene calls are TRBV6-5 and TRBJ2-7, with D unclear. Germline CDR1 and CDR2: MNHEY and SVGAGI. V was pared by 0 bases and J by 4 bases, with 7 bases between. This CDR3 region has 13 residues. The CDR3 DNA reads as TGTGCCAGCAGTTACTCCACAGATTACGAGCAGTACTTC. It yields the protein CASSYSTDYEQYF.

The sample holds many counts of this clone. The chain is built from TRBV2 and TRBJ2-3, with D hard to call. Germline V CDR1 and CDR2: SNHLY, FYNNEI. V was cut by 6 bases and J by 8 bases, with 12 bases left in between. The CDR3 is made up of 12 amino acids. The CDR3 region is CASSRLLGTQYF. The DNA for the CDR3 is TGTGCCAGCAGCCGCTTGCTTGGTACGCAGTATTTT.

This clone was seen repeatedly, ten times or more. This sample includes further DNA sequences coding for the same CDR3. The chain is built from TRBV29-1 and TRBJ1-2; TRBD1 agrees at 8 bases. Germline assignment: CDR1 SQVTM and CDR2 ANQGSEA. The CDR3 totals 13 residues. V shed 6 bases and J 2 bases; nucleotides not matched to a gene: 5. As DNA, the CDR3 is TGCAGCGTAACCGGACAGGGAAACTATGGCTACACCTTC. Its translation is CSVTGQGNYGYTF.

This clone was observed at least ten times. V and J are TRBV6-4 and TRBJ2-1, with 13 nucleotides matching TRBD2. The CDR3 runs to 16 residues. V shed 5 bases, J shed 8 bases, and the junction held 9 bases outside the gene matches. From germline, CDR1 is MRHNA and CDR2 SNTAGT. The DNA for the CDR3 is TGTGCCAGCAGTATAACCGGGACTAGCGGGGTCGATGAGCAGTTCTTC. Translating it yields CASSITGTSGVDEQFF.

This chain uses TRBV5-1 with TRBJ2-1; D is uncertain. The germline gives CDR1 SGHRS, CDR2 YFSETQ. V lost 5 bases, J lost 5 bases, and 8 bases lay in between. CDR3 length: 12 amino acids. The CDR3 coding sequence is TGCGCCAGCAGTCGGCCACACAATGAGCAGTTCTTC. This sequence encodes CASSRPHNEQFF.

The rearrangement links TRBV9 to TRBJ2-7; 9 bases are shared with TRBD1. After removal of 3 bases from V and 5 bases from J, the junction contained 9 bases not matched to a gene. Germline values: CDR1 SGDLS, CDR2 YYNGEE. The CDR3 covers 15 residues. The CDR3 sequence: CASSAPGQGANEQYF. CDR3 in DNA: TGTGCCAGCAGCGCACCGGGACAGGGTGCTAACGAGCAGTACTTC.

The gene calls are TRBV29-1 and TRBJ2-7; TRBD2 might be the D (6 bases). V was clipped by 4 bases and J by 6 bases, with 13 bases between them. CDR1 and CDR2 from the germline V gene are SQVTM and ANQGSEA. CDR3 length: 12 residues. The CDR3 here is CSVVEGAGEQYF. CDR3 nucleotides: TGCAGCGTTGTGGAGGGAGCTGGCGAGCAGTACTTC.

The chain combines TRBV5-1 with TRBJ1-4, with 10 bases identical to TRBD1. The CDR3 sequence is 15 residues long. Trimming took 4 bases from V and 7 from J; bases not matched to a gene: 7. Germline V lookup: CDR1 SGHRS, CDR2 YFSETQ. CDR3 residues: CASSTGDRGGEKLFF. The CDR3 DNA reads as TGCGCCAGCAGCACGGGGGACAGGGGTGGTGAAAAACTGTTTTTT.

This chain connects TRBV30 to TRBJ2-7; D unclear. There are 13 residues in the CDR3. V lost 0 bases and J 2 bases, leaving 8 bases between the germline ends. Germline lookup yields CDR1 GTSNPN and CDR2 SVGIG (reference sequence). Here the CDR3 reads CAWSVAGPYEQYF. The CDR3 bases are TGTGCCTGGAGTGTAGCAGGTCCCTACGAGCAGTACTTC.

V and J are TRBV11-1 and TRBJ2-6; D uncertain. The CDR3 is 16 residues long. Per the germline V gene, CDR1 is SGHAT and CDR2 is FQDESV (reference sequence). Trimming took off 4 bases at V and 0 bases at J, with 10 bases between the two ends. As DNA, the CDR3 is TGTGCCAGCAGCTCCAACATCCGCTCTGGGGCCAACGTCCTGACTTTC. Its translation is CASSSNIRSGANVLTF.

The chain is built from TRBV20-1 and TRBJ2-3, with 10 bases identical to TRBD2. The CDR3 is 11 residues long. Unmatched junction bases numbered 5, after V lost 6 bases and J lost 11 bases. Germline lookup yields CDR1 DFQATT and CDR2 SNEGSKA (reference sequence). The CDR3: CSAQLAGRQYF. The CDR3 region has the DNA TGCAGTGCCCAACTAGCGGGAAGGCAGTATTTT.

V usage is TRBV5-1 and J usage is TRBJ2-3, with TRBD2 identical over 11 bases. This CDR3 comprises 16 residues. The trim removed 1 base at V and 2 bases at J, leaving 3 bases unmatched. Per the germline V gene, CDR1 is SGHRS and CDR2 is YFSETQ. The CDR3 here is CASSLRLAGSTDTQYF. The CDR3 bases are TGCGCCAGCAGCTTGAGACTAGCGGGATCCACAGATACGCAGTATTTT.

The chain employs TRBV7-8 and TRBJ2-7, with TRBD2 matching 12 bases. Germline V gives CDR1 SGHVS, CDR2 FQNEAQ. The CDR3 runs to 15 residues. V lost 4 bases to trimming and J lost 2 bases; unmatched junction nucleotides: 3. CDR3 sequence (DNA): TGTGCCAGCAGCTCCTGGACTAGCGGGACCTACGAGCAGTACTTC. It specifies CASSSWTSGTYEQYF. Complete variable domain (other parts from reference TRBV7-8 and TRBJ2-7): GAGVSQSPRYKVAKRGQDVALRCDPISGHVSLFWYQQALGQGPEFLTYFQNEAQLDKSGLPSDRFFAERPEGSVSTLKIQRTQQEDSAVYLCASSSWTSGTYEQYFGPGTRLTVT.

The rearrangement uses TRBV28 and TRBJ1-5, with D unclear. The CDR3 is made up of 15 amino acids. Per the germline V gene, CDR1 is MDHEN and CDR2 is SYDVKM. V lost 3 bases and J 0 bases, leaving 9 bases between the germline ends. The CDR3 DNA reads TGTGCCAGCAGTTTCCGAGGGAATAGCAATCAGCCCCAGCATTTT. Translating gives CASSFRGNSNQPQHF.

The chain uses TRBV10-2 and TRBJ1-1, with D hard to call. V shed 4 bases and J shed 1 base, with 13 bases lying between them. Germline CDR1 and CDR2: WSHSY and SAAADI. This CDR3 has 15 residues. CDR3 nucleotides: TGCGCCAGCAGTGGACCACGTGGTCCGAACACTGAAGCTTTCTTT. Translating it yields CASSGPRGPNTEAFF.

CDR3 loop: CATSRGQAGETQYF. In DNA, the CDR3 is TGTGCCACCAGCAGAGGACAGGCGGGCGAGACCCAGTACTTC. This chain connects TRBV15 to TRBJ2-5, with a tentative D call TRBD1 (6 bases). In germline, CDR1 is LNHNV, CDR2 YYDKDF (reference sequence). V shed 1 base and J shed 5 bases, with 11 bases lying between them. The CDR3 contains 14 residues.

The chain joins TRBV2 to TRBJ2-7; TRBD2 matches at 7 bases. The trim removed 1 base at V and 2 bases at J, leaving 5 bases unmatched. The CDR3 consists of 15 residues. Germline CDR1 is SNHLY and CDR2 is FYNNEI. The CDR3 protein is CASSEGGLGTYEQYF. For the CDR3, the DNA is TGTGCCAGCAGTGAAGGCGGACTAGGAACCTACGAGCAGTACTTC.

This clone has just a few counts. The gene calls are TRBV7-9 and TRBJ2-7; D may match TRBD1 or TRBD2 (5 bases each). V lost 4 bases and J 0 bases, leaving 13 bases between the germline ends. The germline CDR1 and CDR2 sequences are SEHNR and FQNEAQ (reference sequence). This CDR3 contains 15 residues. As DNA, the CDR3 is TGTGCCAGCAGCTCACCCGGGGCGTACTCCTACGAGCAGTACTTC. Its translation: CASSSPGAYSYEQYF.

At least ten counts were recorded for this clone. The chain recombines TRBV6-5 with TRBJ2-5; 9 bases are a match to TRBD1. The DNA end lines up better with TRBJ2-7; the J call may be wrong. Per the germline V gene, CDR1 is MNHEY and CDR2 is SVGAGI. This CDR3 is 16 amino acids long. CDR3 loop: CASSYSPGTGLDEQYF. The CDR3 DNA is TGTGCCAGCAGTTACTCTCCCGGGACAGGGCTTGACGAGCAGTACTTC.

This clone showed up just a few times. The chain carries TRBV7-2 and TRBJ2-5; tentatively, D is TRBD2 (7 bases). The end of the DNA fits TRBJ2-7 better, so the J call may be wrong. The CDR3 length is 15 residues. Germline V gives CDR1 SGHTA, CDR2 FQGNSA. CDR3 sequence: CASSLGGGGGYEQYF. DNA of the CDR3: TGTGCCAGCAGCTTAGGGGGGGGCGGAGGCTACGAGCAGTACTTC.